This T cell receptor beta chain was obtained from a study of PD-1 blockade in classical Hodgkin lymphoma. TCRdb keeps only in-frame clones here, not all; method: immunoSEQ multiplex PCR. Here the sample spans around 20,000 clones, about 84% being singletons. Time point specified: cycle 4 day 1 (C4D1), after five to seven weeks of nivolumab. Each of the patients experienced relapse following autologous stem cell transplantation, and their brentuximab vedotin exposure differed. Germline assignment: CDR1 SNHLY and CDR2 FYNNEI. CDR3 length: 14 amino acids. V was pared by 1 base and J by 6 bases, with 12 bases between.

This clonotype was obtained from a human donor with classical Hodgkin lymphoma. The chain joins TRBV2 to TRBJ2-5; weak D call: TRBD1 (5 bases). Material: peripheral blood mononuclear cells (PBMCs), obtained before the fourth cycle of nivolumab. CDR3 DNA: TGTGCCAGCAGTGAAGTAAGGGGTTTACAGACCCAGTACTTC. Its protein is CASSEVRGLQTQYF.